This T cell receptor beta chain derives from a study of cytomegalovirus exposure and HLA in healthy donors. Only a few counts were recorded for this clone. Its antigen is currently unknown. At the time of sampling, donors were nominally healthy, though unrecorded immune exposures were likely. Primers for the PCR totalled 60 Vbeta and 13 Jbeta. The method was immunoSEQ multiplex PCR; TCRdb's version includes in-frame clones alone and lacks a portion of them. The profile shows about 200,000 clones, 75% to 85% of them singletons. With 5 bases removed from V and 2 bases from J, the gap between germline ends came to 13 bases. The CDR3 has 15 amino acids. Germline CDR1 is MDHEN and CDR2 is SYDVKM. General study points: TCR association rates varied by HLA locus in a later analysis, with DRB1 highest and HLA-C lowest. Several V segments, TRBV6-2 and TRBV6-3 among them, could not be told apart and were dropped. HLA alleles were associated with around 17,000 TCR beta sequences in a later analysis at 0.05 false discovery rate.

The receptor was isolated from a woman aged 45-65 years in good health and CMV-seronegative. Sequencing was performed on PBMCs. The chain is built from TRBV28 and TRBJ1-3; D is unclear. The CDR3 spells CASSTPPGAGNTIYF. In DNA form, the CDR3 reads TGTGCCAGCAGTACCCCACCCGGGGCTGGAAACACCATATATTTT.